This passage covers 30 T cell receptor beta chains from one sample sequenced in a study of T cell responses to AZD1222 COVID-19 vaccine. This table comes from immunoSEQ multiplex PCR, and its TCRdb copy is limited to in-frame clones, with some not included. The sample yields approximately 140,000 clones, over 85% seen once. The sequencing here drew on peripheral blood, taken on day 0 of AZD1222 vaccination. The receptors here all came from an adult in good health.

The chain uses TRBV19 and TRBJ2-7, with 9 bases identical to TRBD1. Germline V gene data show CDR1 as LNHDA and CDR2 as SQIVND (reference sequence). CDR3 length: 13 amino acids. The J segment lost 3 bases and the V segment lost 10 bases, leaving 7 bases of the junction unmatched. CDR3 residues: CATHQTGGYEQYF. The CDR3 DNA is TGTGCCACTCATCAGACAGGGGGCTACGAGCAGTACTTC.

J is TRBJ1-5 and V is TRBV5-5; D not resolved. The CDR3 totals 17 residues. V lost 4 bases to trimming and J lost 2 bases, with 19 bases between them. Germline values: CDR1 SGHKS, CDR2 YYEKEE (reference sequence). The CDR3 DNA sequence: TGTGCCAGCAGCCCCTCAGGTGATCCATTTGGCAATCAGCCCCAGCATTTT. It is translated as CASSPSGDPFGNQPQHF.

Here the CDR3 reads CASSRDRETQPQHF. Here the CDR3 DNA reads TGTGCCAGCAGTAGGGACAGGGAAACCCAGCCCCAGCATTTT. The chain joins TRBV2 to TRBJ1-5; 9 nucleotides line up with TRBD1. Germline loops: CDR1 SNHLY, CDR2 FYNNEI. V shed 5 bases, J shed 7 bases, and the junction held 6 bases outside the gene matches. This CDR3 is built from 14 residues.

The rearrangement joins TRBV28 to TRBJ1-2, with D tentatively TRBD1 (5 bases). Per the germline V gene, CDR1 is MDHEN and CDR2 is SYDVKM. V was shortened by 2 bases and J by 5 bases, with 12 bases between the two germline ends. The CDR3 has 14 amino acids. The CDR3 DNA reads as TGTGCCAGCAGTTTAAGAAGGGGCCCTTATGGCTACACCTTC. Residues: CASSLRRGPYGYTF.

The chain joins TRBV29-1 to TRBJ2-7; weak D call: TRBD1 (5 bases). CDR3 length: 12 amino acids. The germline CDR1 and CDR2 sequences are SQVTM and ANQGSEA. The germline V and J ends were trimmed by 4 bases and 2 bases, with 9 bases remaining between them. For the CDR3, the DNA is TGCAGCGTTGCCGAGGACACCTACGAGCAGTACTTC. This encodes CSVAEDTYEQYF.

V and J are TRBV5-6 and TRBJ2-7; TRBD2 is a possible D gene (6 bases). This CDR3 spans 18 amino acids. From germline, CDR1 is SGHDT and CDR2 YYEEEE. V was trimmed by 0 bases and J by 4 bases, leaving 23 bases between them. The CDR3 sequence is CASSLDGRGTRRIYEQYF. In DNA form, the CDR3 reads TGTGCCAGCAGCTTGGATGGGCGAGGGACTCGAAGAATTTACGAGCAGTACTTC. Full variable domain (outside the CDR3, taken from reference TRBV5-6 and TRBJ2-7): DAGVTQSPTHLIKTRGQQVTLRCSPKSGHDTVSWYQQALGQGPQFIFQYYEEEERQRGNFPDRFSGHQFPNYSSELNVNALLLGDSALYLCASSLDGRGTRRIYEQYFGPGTRLTVT.

This clone has only one observation. The rearrangement joins TRBV6-1 to TRBJ1-5; no reliable D call. Per germline, CDR1 MNHNS and CDR2 SASEGT. The CDR3 length is 11 residues. With 2 bases removed from V and 10 bases from J, the gap between germline ends came to 6 bases. In nucleotides, the CDR3 is TGTGCCAGCAGTGAAACGGTTCCCCAGCATTTT. Its protein is CASSETVPQHF.

The chain couples TRBV12-1 to TRBJ1-5. TRBV12-1 is reported as a pseudogene. This CDR3 has 12 residues. The CDR3 DNA reads as TGTGCCAGCAGCTTGAATTATTGCCCCCAGCATTTT. Amino acids: CASSLNYCPQHF.

This sequence joins TRBV6-2 or TRBV6-3 and TRBJ1-1; D is unresolved. The germline gives CDR1 MNHEY, CDR2 SVGEGT. The CDR3 covers 14 residues. V lost 2 bases and J 0 bases, leaving 7 bases between the germline ends. CDR3 DNA: TGTGCCAGCAGTTACGGGAGCTTGAACACTGAAGCTTTCTTT. This codes for CASSYGSLNTEAFF.

V and J are TRBV5-5 and TRBJ1-1; no reliable D call. V lost 4 bases to trimming and J lost 5 bases, with 9 bases between them. This CDR3 contains 12 residues. Germline V gene sequence: CDR1 SGHKS, CDR2 YYEKEE (reference sequence). CDR3 nucleotides: TGTGCCAGCAGCCGTCTGGGGACTGAAGCTTTCTTT. Translated, it gives CASSRLGTEAFF.

This rearrangement joins TRBV3-1 (or the pseudogene TRBV3-2) to TRBJ2-3; TRBD2 aligns across 8 bases. The CDR3 has 14 residues. V shed 4 bases and J 6 bases; nucleotides not matched to a gene: 6. Germline loops: CDR1 LGHDT, CDR2 YNNKEL (reference sequence). Here the CDR3 DNA reads TGTGCCAGCAGCCGGGCGGGAGGTGACGATACGCAGTATTTT. Translating it yields CASSRAGGDDTQYF.

With respect to this clone: At one of its ends the junction is not consistent with the germline gene, which may arise from a read error. The chain combines TRBV7-3 with TRBJ2-7; a weak D match, TRBD1 (6 bases). Germline V gene data show CDR1 as SGHTA and CDR2 as FQGTGA. CDR3 length: 12 residues. In DNA, the CDR3 is TGTGCCAGCAGCTTACAGGGGAAAAGTCCTTTCTTC. It specifies CASSLQGKSPFF. Full variable domain (outside the CDR3, taken from reference TRBV7-3 and TRBJ2-7): GAGVSQTPSNKVTEKGKYVELRCDPISGHTALYWYRQSLGQGPEFLIYFQGTGAADDSGLPNDRFFAVRPEGSVSTLKIQRTERGDSAVYLCASSLQGKSPFFGPGTRLTVT.

This sequence joins TRBV10-1 and TRBJ1-2; TRBD1 might be the D (6 bases). Germline assignment: CDR1 WNHNN and CDR2 SYGVQD (reference sequence). CDR3 length equals 17 residues. Trimming left V 8 bases short and J 0 bases short, with 22 bases between. The CDR3 sequence is CASPLGPSGETNYGYTF. CDR3 sequence (DNA): TGCGCCAGCCCGTTAGGTCCGTCAGGGGAAACTAACTATGGCTACACCTTC.

The CDR3 sequence: CASSGPGGAWGSPLHF. In DNA, the CDR3 is TGTGCCAGCAGTGGACCTGGGGGGGCATGGGGATCACCCCTCCACTTT. The V and J genes are TRBV25-1 and TRBJ1-6; TRBD1 is a possible D gene (6 bases). The CDR3 extends over 16 amino acids. Germline-derived CDR1 and CDR2 are MGHDK and SYGVNS. Trimming took off 4 bases at V and 10 bases at J, with 20 bases between the two ends.

This sequence joins TRBV18 and TRBJ2-3; 10 bases are shared with TRBD1. CDR1 and CDR2 (germline): KGHSH, LQKENI. This CDR3 has 17 amino acids. With V trimmed by 3 bases and J by 0 bases, 6 bases remained unmatched. CDR3 sequence (DNA): TGTGCCAGCTCACCCCGGGACAGGGGAAGTAGCACAGATACGCAGTATTTT. The encoded protein is CASSPRDRGSSTDTQYF.

This rearrangement joins TRBV5-1 to TRBJ1-2, with 8 nucleotides matching TRBD1. V shed 3 bases, J shed 7 bases, and the junction held 5 bases outside the gene matches. This CDR3 is 13 amino acids long. CDR1 and CDR2 from the germline V gene are SGHRS and YFSETQ. The CDR3 DNA sequence: TGCGCCAGCAGCTGGGACAGGAGCTCTGGCTACACCTTC. Protein product: CASSWDRSSGYTF.

Comment on this clone: The same CDR3 arises from other DNA sequences in this sample as well. The rearrangement links TRBV6-2 or TRBV6-3 to TRBJ2-7, with 9 bases aligning to TRBD1. Germline CDR1 MNHEY, CDR2 SVGEGT. This CDR3 comprises 12 residues. Trimming took 5 bases from V and 4 from J; bases not matched to a gene: 0. DNA for the CDR3: TGTGCCAGCAGTGGGACAGGGTACGAGCAGTACTTC. Translation gives CASSGTGYEQYF.

CDR3 in DNA: TGTGCCAGCAGTTGGACTAGTGCCGGGGAGCTGTTTTTT. This translates into CASSWTSAGELFF. The rearrangement joins TRBV27 to TRBJ2-2, with 7 bases aligning to TRBD2. This CDR3 region has 13 residues. Trimming took 4 bases from V and 6 from J; bases not matched to a gene: 2. Germline CDR1 is MNHEY and CDR2 is SMNVEV (reference sequence).

The V gene is TRBV10-3, the J gene TRBJ1-6; D is uncertain. V gave up 4 bases and J gave up 0 bases, with 16 bases separating them. This CDR3 has 18 amino acids. Germline V lookup: CDR1 ENHRY, CDR2 SYGVKD. The CDR3 DNA sequence: TGTGCCATCAGTGTGGAAGGGCGCGGGAGCTCCTATAATTCACCCCTCCACTTT. As protein: CAISVEGRGSSYNSPLHF.

Turning to this clone: The limits of the CDR3 on the DNA are not certain, so only TCRdb's listed CDR3 is given. The V and J genes are TRBV9 and TRBJ2-1. CDR1 and CDR2 from the germline V gene are SGDLS and YYNGEE. Both ends counted, the CDR3 spans 16 residues. The CDR3: CASSPQGFGAGNEQFF.

The chain recombines TRBV7-9 with TRBJ2-1; D possibly corresponds to TRBD1 (6 bases). Germline CDR1 and CDR2: SEHNR and FQNEAQ (reference sequence). This CDR3 has 15 amino acids. V was cut by 5 bases and J by 7 bases, with 18 bases left in between. CDR3 protein: CASSPRGEAGNEQFF. For the CDR3, the DNA is TGTGCCAGCAGCCCCAGGGGCGAGGCTGGGAATGAGCAGTTCTTC.

J is TRBJ1-2 and V is TRBV24-1; 9 bases are shared with TRBD1. The germline gives CDR1 KGHDR, CDR2 SFDVKD. V lost 5 bases, J lost 3 bases, and 18 bases stayed unmatched. This CDR3 is 19 amino acids long. The CDR3 spells CATSAIPRGPGQGDYGYTF. CDR3 nucleotides: TGTGCCACCAGTGCCATTCCCCGAGGGCCGGGACAGGGTGACTATGGCTACACCTTC.

J is TRBJ2-1 and V is TRBV9, with D perhaps matching TRBD2 (6 bases). Germline CDR1 reads SGDLS; CDR2 reads YYNGEE. V was shortened by 0 bases and J by 7 bases, with 14 bases between the two germline ends. The CDR3 is 15 residues long. CDR3 coding DNA: TGTGCCAGCAGCGTAGATGGGGGGAGAGCAAATGAGCAGTTCTTC. Its protein product is CASSVDGGRANEQFF. Complete variable domain (other parts from reference TRBV9 and TRBJ2-1): DSGVTQTPKHLITATGQRVTLRCSPRSGDLSVYWYQQSLDQGLQFLIQYYNGEERAKGNILERFSAQQFPDLHSELNLSSLELGDSALYFCASSVDGGRANEQFFGPGTRLTVL.

The J gene is TRBJ1-1, the V gene TRBV5-1, with D perhaps TRBD1 (6 bases). The germline V gene has CDR1 SGHRS and CDR2 YFSETQ. The V gene lost 4 bases and the J gene lost 0 bases, with 13 bases spanning the gap. This CDR3 spans 15 amino acids. The CDR3 nucleotides read TGCGCCAGCAGCGTGGACAGAATTTTGAACACTGAAGCTTTCTTT. The encoded protein is CASSVDRILNTEAFF.

The chain carries TRBV7-3 and TRBJ1-2; D perhaps matches TRBD1 (5 bases). The CDR3 consists of 15 residues. V was clipped by 4 bases and J by 13 bases, with 25 bases between them. Germline V gene data show CDR1 as SGHTA and CDR2 as FQGTGA. For the CDR3, the DNA is TGTGCCAGCAGCTCCGGTCCCGGGACGGGGCTGGCCCTCACCTTC. This codes for CASSSGPGTGLALTF.

In nucleotides, the CDR3 is TGTGCCAGCAGCTTGGGAGACGGGACGCTTAATGAAAAACTGTTTTTT. This encodes CASSLGDGTLNEKLFF. The chain is built from TRBV5-5 and TRBJ1-4; D possibly corresponds to TRBD1 (5 bases). The CDR3 length is 16 residues. Germline V CDR1 and CDR2: SGHKS, YYEKEE (reference sequence). V lost 0 bases to trimming and J lost 4 bases, with 13 bases between them.

This chain connects TRBV27 to TRBJ2-7, with D perhaps TRBD2 (6 bases). V lost 4 bases to trimming and J lost 1 base, with 14 bases between them. CDR3 size: 15 residues. Germline CDR1 reads MNHEY; CDR2 reads SMNVEV (reference sequence). The CDR3 here is CASSWFGGGSYEQYF. CDR3 coding DNA: TGTGCCAGCAGTTGGTTCGGGGGAGGTTCCTACGAGCAGTACTTC.

The chain links TRBV25-1 to TRBJ2-5, with 15 bases matching TRBD2. Germline CDR1 and CDR2: MGHDK and SYGVNS. V shed 5 bases, J shed 4 bases, and the junction held 5 bases outside the gene matches. The CDR3 spans 16 residues. The CDR3 DNA is TGTGCCAGCAGTCCAAGGACTAGCGGGAGGGTAGAGACCCAGTACTTC. Translating it yields CASSPRTSGRVETQYF.

This CDR3 reads CASSPGPTMGGYTF. The CDR3 DNA sequence: TGCGCCAGCAGCCCAGGACCGACGATGGGTGGCTACACCTTC. The chain couples TRBV5-1 to TRBJ1-2; D ambiguous. The V end was cut by 4 bases, the J end by 7 bases, with 17 bases between. In germline, CDR1 is SGHRS, CDR2 YFSETQ. The CDR3 spans 14 residues.

V and J are TRBV7-9 and TRBJ1-1, with D unresolved. The CDR3 is made up of 12 amino acids. The germline CDR1 and CDR2 sequences are SEHNR and FQNEAQ (reference sequence). The V gene lost 2 bases and the J gene lost 8 bases, with 9 bases spanning the gap. The CDR3 bases are TGTGCCAGCAGCTTATCGGGTCAAGAAGCTTTCTTT. Translating gives CASSLSGQEAFF.